A selection of T cell receptor beta chains follows, all from one sample in a study of T cells in Graves' hyperthyroidism and ophthalmopathy. MiXCR was run by TCRdb on the multiplex PCR reads, yielding one entry per CDR3 protein. In the table there are about 620,000 distinct CDR3 sequences, 15% to 20% of which are singletons. The sample consisted of blood. The receptors come from a woman aged 25 to 39 with Graves' hyperthyroidism. The CDR3 runs from the conserved cysteine through the conserved F or W. Each record gives: CDR3 DNA, CDR3 protein, D gene, clone size, CDR3 length, J gene, V gene. D genes are given only for firm matches. Expanded clones are given a class, and other clones once, few, many or no size at all.

TGTGCCAGCAGCTTGGTGGTTGGCGGGGAGCTGTTTTTT | CASSLVVGGELFF | NA | few | 13 | TRBJ2-2 | TRBV5-5
TGTGCCAGCAGCCCAGGAGTGGCTAATAACAATGAGCAGTTCTTC | CASSPGVANNNEQFF | NA | many | 15 | TRBJ2-1 | TRBV7-8
TGTGCTACGACAGGGGTGACCTACGAGCAGTACTTC | CATTGVTYEQYF | TRBD1 | few | 12 | TRBJ2-7 | TRBV6-2/TRBV6-3
TGCGCCAGCAGCTTGAAGGTGGGACTAGGGGTCGGCCACAAAGAGACCCAGTACTTC | CASSLKVGLGVGHKETQYF | TRBD2 | NA | 19 | TRBJ2-5 | TRBV5-1
TGCGCCAGCAGCCAAGTTGACGGGACAGGGGGCTACGAGCAGTACTTC | CASSQVDGTGGYEQYF | TRBD1 | many | 16 | TRBJ2-7 | TRBV4-1
TGTGCCAGCAGTTACTCGTGGGACAGGACCTACTCTGGGGCCAACGTCCTGACTTTC | CASSYSWDRTYSGANVLTF | TRBD1 | many | 19 | TRBJ2-6 | TRBV6-5
TGTGCCAGCAGCGTAGCTCGAAACACTGAAGCTTTCTTT | CASSVARNTEAFF | NA | few | 13 | TRBJ1-1 | TRBV9
TGTGCCAGCAGTCCGGGGGCCGGGGGCATATCCTACAATGAGCAGTTCTTC | CASSPGAGGISYNEQFF | NA | many | 17 | TRBJ2-1 | TRBV2
TGCAGTGCCCACCCTCGGGGGAAGAGCACAGATACGCAGTATTTT | CSAHPRGKSTDTQYF | NA | many | 15 | TRBJ2-3 | TRBV20-1
TGTGCCAGCAGCCCAGGTGGGGTGCTGGGGTCCCAGCATTTT | CASSPGGVLGSQHF | NA | NA | 14 | TRBJ1-5 | TRBV6-1
TGTGCCAGTAGTCCCGTTGGGCTAGCGGTAAGGGCCCTGGGTGAGCAGTTCTTC | CASSPVGLAVRALGEQFF | TRBD2 | NA | 18 | TRBJ2-1 | TRBV19
TGCAGCGTTGAAAGGGACAATGAGCAGTTCTTC | CSVERDNEQFF | NA | many | 11 | TRBJ2-1 | TRBV29-1
TGTGCCAGCATTGGGGGAGGGGGCAATGAGCAGTTCTTC | CASIGGGGNEQFF | NA | few | 13 | TRBJ2-1 | TRBV6-1
TGTGCCAGCCGCATGGATAGTTACAATGAGCAGTTCTTC | CASRMDSYNEQFF | NA | NA | 13 | TRBJ2-1 | TRBV6-1
TGTGCCAGCAGCCGGGCCGGGACAGGGAAGGCTTTCTTT | CASSRAGTGKAFF | TRBD1 | few | 13 | TRBJ1-1 | TRBV14
TGTGCCAACAGTTACAGTTTGAACACTGAAGCTTTCTTT | CANSYSLNTEAFF | NA | few | 13 | TRBJ1-1 | TRBV6-2/TRBV6-3
TGTGCCAGCAGCTTAGGCCTGGTTTCCTACGAGCAGTACTTC | CASSLGLVSYEQYF | NA | many | 14 | TRBJ2-7 | TRBV7-2
TGTGCCAGCAGCACAACTAGCGGGGCACACGAGCAGTACTTC | CASSTTSGAHEQYF | TRBD2 | many | 14 | TRBJ2-7 | TRBV3-1
TGTGCCAGCAGACCTACGGGACAGTTTAATTCACCCCTCCACTTT | CASRPTGQFNSPLHF | TRBD1 | many | 15 | TRBJ1-6 | TRBV28
TGTGCCAGCAGCTTAGAGGGCGCCGAGGGGAATGAGCAGTTCTTC | CASSLEGAEGNEQFF | NA | few | 15 | TRBJ2-1 | TRBV7-9
TGTGCCAGCACCTTCAGGGGGCGGAACACCGGGGAGCTGTTTTTT | CASTFRGRNTGELFF | TRBD1 | NA | 15 | TRBJ2-2 | TRBV5-4
TGTGCCAGCCTACCCCCAGCGGACAGGGACAATACCTACGAGCAGTACTTC | CASLPPADRDNTYEQYF | TRBD1 | few | 17 | TRBJ2-7 | TRBV5-5
TGTGCCAGCAGCCAAGATGGGACAGGGCCCTACAATGAGCAGTTCTTC | CASSQDGTGPYNEQFF | TRBD1 | NA | 16 | TRBJ2-1 | TRBV3-1
TGTGCCAGCAGTTTATTGGCGACAGGCGACACTGAAGCTTTCTTT | CASSLLATGDTEAFF | NA | NA | 15 | TRBJ1-1 | TRBV27
TGTGCCAGCAGCCAAGATCTGGGGGTCGGTAGCCGACCCTACGAGCAGTACTTC | CASSQDLGVGSRPYEQYF | NA | NA | 18 | TRBJ2-7 | TRBV7-2
TGTGCCAGCAGCTTGGAGGGAGACGAGGACGAGCAGTACTTC | CASSLEGDEDEQYF | NA | many | 14 | TRBJ2-7 | TRBV27
TGCAGTGCCCTTAGGGGGACTAGCGGGAGTCCGTACGAGCAGTACTTC | CSALRGTSGSPYEQYF | TRBD2 | once | 16 | TRBJ2-7 | TRBV20-1
TGTGCCAGCAGGTTGTCGGGCAGCATGACAGATACGCAGTATTTT | CASRLSGSMTDTQYF | NA | once | 15 | TRBJ2-3 | TRBV5-4
TGTGCCAGCAGCCAAGATGCAGGGGCCTTCGTCTATGGCTACACCTTC | CASSQDAGAFVYGYTF | NA | NA | 16 | TRBJ1-2 | TRBV14
TGTGCCATCAAAAGGGCTAGCTCGGAAGAGACCCAGTACTTC | CAIKRASSEETQYF | NA | few | 14 | TRBJ2-5 | TRBV10-3
TGTGCCAGCAGTCGACTAGCGGGAGTGGGTAATGAGCAGTTCTTC | CASSRLAGVGNEQFF | TRBD2 | many | 15 | TRBJ2-1 | TRBV6-1
TGCGCCAGCAGACCGACCGCCAGGGGGTTCCAAGAGACCCAGTACTTC | CASRPTARGFQETQYF | TRBD1 | few | 16 | TRBJ2-5 | TRBV5-1
TGTGCCAGCAGCCCCCTCTCGGGACAGGGGACCTACGAGCAGTACTTC | CASSPLSGQGTYEQYF | TRBD1 | few | 16 | TRBJ2-7 | TRBV9
TGTGCCAGCAGTGAGGGGGGTGGCGAGACCCAGTACTTC | CASSEGGGETQYF | NA | many | 13 | TRBJ2-5 | TRBV2
TGCGCCAGCAGCTTGGGCGGGACTACGTACAATGAGCAGTTCTTC | CASSLGGTTYNEQFF | TRBD2 | many | 15 | TRBJ2-1 | TRBV5-1
TGCAGTGCGTGGGATACTAGCGGGAGTGTGAATGAGCAGTTCTTC | CSAWDTSGSVNEQFF | TRBD2 | many | 15 | TRBJ2-1 | TRBV20-1
TGTGCCAGCAGTCCCACGGACAGGGTACCCGCCCATGGCTACACCTTC | CASSPTDRVPAHGYTF | TRBD1 | few | 16 | TRBJ1-2 | TRBV6-4
TGTGCCACCAGCCGGGGGAGGGGAAAGGCCGGGGAGCTGTTTTTT | CATSRGRGKAGELFF | TRBD2 | few | 15 | TRBJ2-2 | TRBV15
TGTGCCAGCAGTTCGGGGGGCAGTGGTATCGGGGAGCTGTTTTTT | CASSSGGSGIGELFF | NA | many | 15 | TRBJ2-2 | TRBV6-1
TGCAGCGCTCTGGACAGCGGTAACACTGAAGCTTTCTTT | CSALDSGNTEAFF | NA | many | 13 | TRBJ1-1 | TRBV29-1
TGTGCCAGCAGTTGGTCAGGGGCAGCAGATACGCAGTATTTT | CASSWSGAADTQYF | NA | NA | 14 | TRBJ2-3 | TRBV27
TGTGCCTGGAGTGGAGGAGGGGAGAGGGCCAATGAGCAGTTCTTC | CAWSGGGERANEQFF | NA | few | 15 | TRBJ2-1 | TRBV30
TGTGCCAGCAGTGTTCGACTAGCGGGCCCCCCCTACGAGCAGTACTTC | CASSVRLAGPPYEQYF | TRBD2 | many | 16 | TRBJ2-7 | TRBV6-1
TGTGCCAGTCCTTCCGGGACTAGCGGGTCTTCCGCCACAGATACGCAGTATTTT | CASPSGTSGSSATDTQYF | TRBD2 | many | 18 | TRBJ2-3 | TRBV7-9
TGTGCCAGCAGCGGGGACAGACACACCGGGGAGCTGTTTTTT | CASSGDRHTGELFF | TRBD1 | few | 14 | TRBJ2-2 | TRBV7-2
TGCAGCGTTGTCCAGCTTCAGACTAGCCCTGGTGAGCAGTTCTTC | CSVVQLQTSPGEQFF | TRBD2 | NA | 15 | TRBJ2-1 | TRBV29-1
TGCGCCAGCAGAAAAACAGGGGTCAATGAGCAGTTCTTC | CASRKTGVNEQFF | TRBD1 | many | 13 | TRBJ2-1 | TRBV5-1
TGTGCCAGCAGCTTTACAGGGACCCAAGAGACCCAGTACTTC | CASSFTGTQETQYF | NA | many | 14 | TRBJ2-5 | TRBV5-6
TGTGCCAGCAGCACTGACAGGGCGAATCAGCCCCAGCATTTT | CASSTDRANQPQHF | TRBD1 | few | 14 | TRBJ1-5 | TRBV7-8
TGTGCCAGCAGCTTAGGCTCAGACCTAGTTGAAGCTTTCTTT | CASSLGSDLVEAFF | NA | many | 14 | TRBJ1-1 | TRBV7-2
TGCAGCGTTGCCACAGGGTTCAATGAGCAGTTCTTC | CSVATGFNEQFF | NA | NA | 12 | TRBJ2-1 | TRBV29-1
TGTGCCAGCAGTTACTTCGGTGGCTCCTACGAGCAGTACTTC | CASSYFGGSYEQYF | NA | many | 14 | TRBJ2-7 | TRBV6-6